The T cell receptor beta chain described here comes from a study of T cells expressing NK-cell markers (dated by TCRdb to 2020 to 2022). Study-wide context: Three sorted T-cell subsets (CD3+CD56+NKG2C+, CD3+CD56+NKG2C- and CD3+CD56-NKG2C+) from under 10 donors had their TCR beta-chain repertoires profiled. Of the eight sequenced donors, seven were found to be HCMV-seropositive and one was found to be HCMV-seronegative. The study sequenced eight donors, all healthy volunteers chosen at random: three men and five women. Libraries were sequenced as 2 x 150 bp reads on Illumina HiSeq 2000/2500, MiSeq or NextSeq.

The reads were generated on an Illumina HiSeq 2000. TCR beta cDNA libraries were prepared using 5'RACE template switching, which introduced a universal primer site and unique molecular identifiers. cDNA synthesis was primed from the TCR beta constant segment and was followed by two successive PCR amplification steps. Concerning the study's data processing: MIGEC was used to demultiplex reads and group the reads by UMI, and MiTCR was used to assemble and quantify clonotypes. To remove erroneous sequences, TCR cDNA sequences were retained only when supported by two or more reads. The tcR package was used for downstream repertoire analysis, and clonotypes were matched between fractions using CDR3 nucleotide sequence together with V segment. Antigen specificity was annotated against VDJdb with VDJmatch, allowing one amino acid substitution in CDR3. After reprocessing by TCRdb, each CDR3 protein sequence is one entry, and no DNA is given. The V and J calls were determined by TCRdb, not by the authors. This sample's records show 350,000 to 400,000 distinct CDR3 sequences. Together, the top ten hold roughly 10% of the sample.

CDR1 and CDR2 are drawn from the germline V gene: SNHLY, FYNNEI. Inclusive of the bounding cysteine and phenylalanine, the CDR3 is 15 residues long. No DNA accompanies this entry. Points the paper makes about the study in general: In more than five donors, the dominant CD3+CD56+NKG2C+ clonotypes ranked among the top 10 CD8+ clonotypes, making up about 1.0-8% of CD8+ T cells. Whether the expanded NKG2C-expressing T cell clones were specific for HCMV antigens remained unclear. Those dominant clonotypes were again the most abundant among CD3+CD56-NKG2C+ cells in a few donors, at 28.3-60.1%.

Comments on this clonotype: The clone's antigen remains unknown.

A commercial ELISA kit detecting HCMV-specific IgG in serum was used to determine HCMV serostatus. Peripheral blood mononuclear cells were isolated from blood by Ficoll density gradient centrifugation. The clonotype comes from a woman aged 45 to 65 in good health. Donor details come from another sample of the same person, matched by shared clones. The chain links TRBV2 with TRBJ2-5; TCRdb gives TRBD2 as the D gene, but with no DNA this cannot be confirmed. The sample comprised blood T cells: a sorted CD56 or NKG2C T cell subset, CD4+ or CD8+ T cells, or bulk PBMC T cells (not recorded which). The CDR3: CASSELKGPAGTQYF.